Included here is one T cell receptor beta chain sequence, with context. The data derive from a study of blood T cell repertoires in COVID-19. The table came from immunoSEQ multiplex PCR; TCRdb's copy has only in-frame clones and leaves some out. The sample consists of 95,000 to 100,000 clones, about 87% of them appearing once. V was cut by 0 bases and J by 3 bases, with 14 bases left in between. Germline CDR1 reads MGHRA; CDR2 reads YSYEKL. This CDR3 has 16 amino acids. The gene calls are TRBV4-1 and TRBJ1-1; D is possibly TRBD1 (6 bases). The receptor comes from a woman aged 25 to 39 with acute or convalescent COVID-19. Sequenced material: peripheral blood. As DNA, the CDR3 is TGCGCCAGCAGCCAAGATGGGGGGGGCAGGGACACTGAAGCTTTCTTT. Protein: CASSQDGGGRDTEAFF.